The present TCR beta chain was sequenced within a study of T cell responses to AZD1222 COVID-19 vaccine. Notes on the study in general: Donors were largely white British and mainly female; clonal diversity was possibly underestimated.

For this clone: Its antigen is undetermined.

From germline, CDR1 is MDHEN and CDR2 SYDVKM. With 2 bases removed from V and 6 bases from J, the gap between germline ends came to 14 bases. This CDR3 region has 15 residues. Generated by immunoSEQ multiplex PCR, the TCRdb table keeps only in-frame clones and is missing some. The sample includes 25,000 to 30,000 clones, about 89% seen only once; the top ten take over 1%. The sequence was collected from an adult in good health. V is TRBV28 and J is TRBJ1-5, with D maybe TRBD1 (6 bases). This sample comprised peripheral blood, obtained on day 0 of AZD1222 vaccination. In DNA form, the CDR3 reads TGTGCCAGCAGTTTAAATGGGGGGCCTAGTCAGCCCCAGCATTTT. Amino acids: CASSLNGGPSQPQHF.